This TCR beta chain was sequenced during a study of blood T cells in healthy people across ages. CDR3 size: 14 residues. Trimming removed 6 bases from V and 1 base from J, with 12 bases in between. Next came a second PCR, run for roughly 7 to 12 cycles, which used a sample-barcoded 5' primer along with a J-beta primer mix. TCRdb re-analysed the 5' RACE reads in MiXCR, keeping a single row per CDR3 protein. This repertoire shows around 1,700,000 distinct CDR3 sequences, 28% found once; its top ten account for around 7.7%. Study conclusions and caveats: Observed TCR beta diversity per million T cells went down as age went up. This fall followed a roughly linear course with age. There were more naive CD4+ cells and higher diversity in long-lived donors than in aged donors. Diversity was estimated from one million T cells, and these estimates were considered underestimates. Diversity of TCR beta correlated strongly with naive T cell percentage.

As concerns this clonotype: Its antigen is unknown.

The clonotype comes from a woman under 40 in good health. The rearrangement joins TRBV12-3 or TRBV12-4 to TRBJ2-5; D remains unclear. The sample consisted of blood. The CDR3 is CASSLGSCQETQYF. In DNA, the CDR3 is TGTGCCAGCAGCCTGGGGTCGTGCCAAGAGACCCAGTACTTC.